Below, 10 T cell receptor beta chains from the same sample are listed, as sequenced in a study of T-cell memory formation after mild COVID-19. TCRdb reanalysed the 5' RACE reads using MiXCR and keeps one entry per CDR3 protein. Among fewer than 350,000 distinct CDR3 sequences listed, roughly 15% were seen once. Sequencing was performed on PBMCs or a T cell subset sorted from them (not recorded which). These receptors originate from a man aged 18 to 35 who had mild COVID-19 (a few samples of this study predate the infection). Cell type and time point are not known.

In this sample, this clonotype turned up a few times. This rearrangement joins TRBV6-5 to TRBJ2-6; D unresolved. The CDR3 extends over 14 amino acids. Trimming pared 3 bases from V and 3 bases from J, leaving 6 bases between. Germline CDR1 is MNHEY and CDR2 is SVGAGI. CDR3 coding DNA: TGTGCCAGCAGTTATGGTTTTGGGGCCAACGTCCTGACTTTC. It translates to CASSYGFGANVLTF.

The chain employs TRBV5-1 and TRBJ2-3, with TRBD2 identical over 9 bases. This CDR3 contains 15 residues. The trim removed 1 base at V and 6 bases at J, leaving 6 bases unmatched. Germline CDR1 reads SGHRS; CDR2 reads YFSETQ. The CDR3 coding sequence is TGCGCCAGCAGCTTGAGGGCTAGCGGGGAGGATACGCAGTATTTT. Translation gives CASSLRASGEDTQYF. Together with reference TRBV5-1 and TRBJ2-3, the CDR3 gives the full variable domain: KAGVTQTPRYLIKTRGQQVTLSCSPISGHRSVSWYQQTPGQGLQFLFEYFSETQRNKGNFPGRFSGRQFSNSRSEMNVSTLELGDSALYLCASSLRASGEDTQYFGPGTRLTVL.

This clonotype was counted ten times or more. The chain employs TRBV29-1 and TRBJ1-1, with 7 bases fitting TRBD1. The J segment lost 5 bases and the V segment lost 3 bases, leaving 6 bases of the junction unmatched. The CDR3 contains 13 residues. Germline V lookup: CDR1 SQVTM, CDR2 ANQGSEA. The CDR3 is CSVEEGARTEAFF. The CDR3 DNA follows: TGCAGCGTTGAGGAGGGGGCGCGGACTGAAGCTTTCTTT.

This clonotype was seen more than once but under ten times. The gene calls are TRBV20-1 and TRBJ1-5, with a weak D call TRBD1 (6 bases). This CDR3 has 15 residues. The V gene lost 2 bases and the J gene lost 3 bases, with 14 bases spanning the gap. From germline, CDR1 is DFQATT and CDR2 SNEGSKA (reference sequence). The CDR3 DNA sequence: TGCAGTGCTAGAAGGGCGGCAGGGGACAATCAGCCCCAGCATTTT. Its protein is CSARRAAGDNQPQHF.

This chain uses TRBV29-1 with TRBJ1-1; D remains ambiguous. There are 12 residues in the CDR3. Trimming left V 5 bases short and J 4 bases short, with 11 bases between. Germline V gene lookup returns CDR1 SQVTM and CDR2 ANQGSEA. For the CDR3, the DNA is TGCAGCGTTCGATTTATGGGCACTGAAGCTTTCTTT. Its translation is CSVRFMGTEAFF.

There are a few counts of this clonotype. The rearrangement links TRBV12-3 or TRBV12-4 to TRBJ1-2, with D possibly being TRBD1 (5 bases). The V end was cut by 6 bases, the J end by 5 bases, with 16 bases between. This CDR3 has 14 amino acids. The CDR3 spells CASRRTGGGYGYTF. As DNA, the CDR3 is TGTGCCAGCAGACGTACTGGGGGGGGATATGGCTACACCTTC.

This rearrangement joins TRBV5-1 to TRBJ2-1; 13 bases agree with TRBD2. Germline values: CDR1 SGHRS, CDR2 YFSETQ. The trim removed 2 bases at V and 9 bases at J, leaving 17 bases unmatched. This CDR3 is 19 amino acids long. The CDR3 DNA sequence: TGCGCCAGCAGCTTCCAGAGCTTATCACTAGCGGGGGGGCCGGGTGAGCAGTTCTTC. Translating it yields CASSFQSLSLAGGPGEQFF.

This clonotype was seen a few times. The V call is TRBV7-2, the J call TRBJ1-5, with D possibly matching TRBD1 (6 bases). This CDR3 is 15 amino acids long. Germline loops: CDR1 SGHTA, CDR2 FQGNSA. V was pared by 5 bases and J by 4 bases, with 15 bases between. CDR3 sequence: CASSPLKGGNQPQHF. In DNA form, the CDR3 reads TGTGCCAGCAGCCCCCTTAAGGGGGGAAATCAGCCCCAGCATTTT.

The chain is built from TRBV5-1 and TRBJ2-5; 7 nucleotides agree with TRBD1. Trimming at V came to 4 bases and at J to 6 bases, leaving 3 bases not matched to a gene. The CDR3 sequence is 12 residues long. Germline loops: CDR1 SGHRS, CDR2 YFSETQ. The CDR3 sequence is CASSPQGQTQYF. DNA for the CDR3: TGCGCCAGCAGCCCACAGGGGCAGACCCAGTACTTC.

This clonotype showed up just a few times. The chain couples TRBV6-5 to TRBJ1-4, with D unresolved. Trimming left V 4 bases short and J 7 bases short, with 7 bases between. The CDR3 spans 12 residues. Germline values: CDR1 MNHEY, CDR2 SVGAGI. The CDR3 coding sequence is TGTGCCAGCAGTTCCAACAGTGAAAAACTGTTTTTT. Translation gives CASSSNSEKLFF.